These 17 T cell receptor beta chains came from one sample sequenced in a study of shared clonotypes between healthy human individuals. Only in-frame clones appear in the TCRdb table, and some are missing; sequencing was by immunoSEQ multiplex PCR. The sample consists of 2 million to 2.5 million clones, 85% to 95% of them appearing once. Sequenced input: naive CD4+ T cells sorted from blood. Subset meaning: CD45RA+ positively selected. Every receptor here comes from a man aged 18-30 years in good health.

About this clone itself: This specimen includes other DNA sequences encoding the same CDR3. The rearrangement links TRBV5-4 to TRBJ2-3; 8 bases map to TRBD1. Germline assignment: CDR1 SGHNT and CDR2 YYREEE (reference sequence). V lost 4 bases, J lost 6 bases, and 7 bases stayed unmatched. The CDR3 contains 14 residues. CDR3 nucleotides: TGTGCCAGCAGCCCGGACAGGGTCACGGATACGCAGTATTTT. Translation: CASSPDRVTDTQYF.

This rearrangement joins TRBV7-3 to TRBJ1-2; 9 bases are a match to TRBD1. Germline CDR1 reads SGHTA; CDR2 reads FQGTGA. The CDR3 sequence is 13 residues long. The trim removed 11 bases at V and 1 base at J, leaving 5 bases unmatched. The CDR3 here is CAGGQGFNYGYTF. The CDR3, as DNA: TGTGCCGGAGGACAGGGGTTTAACTATGGCTACACCTTC.

This clone was seen once. The same CDR3 arises from other DNA sequences in this sample as well. V and J are TRBV14 and TRBJ2-5; 9 bases agree with TRBD1. V lost 3 bases, J lost 7 bases, and 0 bases stayed unmatched. Germline CDR1 SGHDN, CDR2 FVKESK. The CDR3 length is 12 residues. CDR3 in amino acids: CASSQDRGTQYF. CDR3 sequence (DNA): TGTGCCAGCAGCCAGGACAGGGGGACCCAGTACTTC.

This clone was recorded only once. This chain joins TRBV11-2 and TRBJ1-4; TRBD1 matches 9 bases. V dropped 4 bases and J dropped 7; count of bases not matched to a gene: 7. CDR1 and CDR2 (germline): SGHAT, FQNNGV. This CDR3 spans 15 amino acids. CDR3 bases: TGTGCCAGCAGCTCCGGGACAGGGTGGCGTGAAAAACTGTTTTTT. Protein sequence: CASSSGTGWREKLFF.

The chain uses TRBV1 and TRBJ2-3; no check of the table's D call, TRBD1, against the DNA was made. TRBV1 is marked as a pseudogene. The CDR3 consists of 13 residues. The CDR3, as DNA: TGCACCAGCAGCGGAACAGGGGGAGATACGCAGTATTTT. Amino acids: CTSSGTGGDTQYF.

V gene TRBV2 combines with J gene TRBJ1-3; D is uncertain. The CDR3 consists of 15 residues. The germline gives CDR1 SNHLY, CDR2 FYNNEI. V shed 6 bases and J shed 0 bases, with 12 bases lying between them. CDR3: CASSPDGLSGNTIYF. DNA for the CDR3: TGTGCCAGCAGCCCTGACGGTCTCTCTGGAAACACCATATATTTT.

Points on this clone: The sample contains more than one DNA sequence encoding this CDR3. In DNA, the CDR3 is TGTGCCAGCAGCGTAGGAACTAGCCAAGAGACCCAGTACTTC. Translation gives CASSVGTSQETQYF. This chain uses TRBV9 with TRBJ2-5; possibly TRBD2 for D (5 bases). The CDR3 spans 14 residues. Trimming took 0 bases from V and 1 from J, leaving 7 bases between them. The germline gives CDR1 SGDLS, CDR2 YYNGEE.

This clone has more than one count but fewer than ten. V gene TRBV4-2 combines with J gene TRBJ1-1; TRBD1 is a possible D gene (5 bases). The CDR3 has 13 residues. With 0 bases removed from V and 6 bases from J, the gap between germline ends came to 8 bases. Germline CDR1 reads LGHNA; CDR2 reads YNFKEQ. Written as DNA, the CDR3 is TGTGCCAGCAGCCAAGATATACAGGCTGAAGCTTTCTTT. It codes for CASSQDIQAEAFF.

The chain couples TRBV7-9 to TRBJ2-5; 10 bases match TRBD1. CDR1 is SEHNR and CDR2 is FQNEAQ in the germline V gene (reference sequence). There are 17 residues in the CDR3. V shed 4 bases, J shed 4 bases, and the junction held 12 bases outside the gene matches. The DNA of the CDR3 is TGTGCCAGCAGCTCCGACCCGGGACAGGGGATTCGAGAGACCCAGTACTTC. Its translation: CASSSDPGQGIRETQYF.

A single count supports this clone. The chain recombines TRBV15 with TRBJ2-1; D gene uncertain. Trimming shortened V by 3 bases and J by 0 bases, and 18 bases separated the two germline ends. The germline V gene encodes CDR1 LNHNV and CDR2 YYDKDF (reference sequence). The CDR3 length is 18 residues. The CDR3 DNA follows: TGTGCCACCAGCAGCAATTTTAGGACGGTGAGCTCCTACAATGAGCAGTTCTTC. Residues: CATSSNFRTVSSYNEQFF.

The V call is TRBV5-1, the J call TRBJ2-3; 14 bases agree with TRBD2. The CDR3 is 19 amino acids. V lost 0 bases and J lost 1; bases outside the gene matches: 7. Germline values: CDR1 SGHRS, CDR2 YFSETQ. The CDR3 DNA reads TGCGCCAGCAGCTTGGGACTAGCGGGAGGGCCTGTGGGCACAGATACGCAGTATTTT. Translating it yields CASSLGLAGGPVGTDTQYF. The full variable domain, in which reference TRBV5-1 and TRBJ2-3 provide the parts outside the CDR3, is KAGVTQTPRYLIKTRGQQVTLSCSPISGHRSVSWYQQTPGQGLQFLFEYFSETQRNKGNFPGRFSGRQFSNSRSEMNVSTLELGDSALYLCASSLGLAGGPVGTDTQYFGPGTRLTVL.

The CDR3 region is CASRDGTGTGNEKLFF. CDR3 sequence (DNA): TGCGCCAGCAGAGATGGGACCGGGACAGGGAATGAAAAACTGTTTTTT. The chain uses TRBV5-1 and TRBJ1-4, with 9 bases aligning to TRBD1. The CDR3 covers 16 residues. V was clipped by 5 bases and J by 5 bases; unmatched bases: 10. The germline CDR1 and CDR2 sequences are SGHRS and YFSETQ.

V gene TRBV2 combines with J gene TRBJ1-1, with D perhaps matching TRBD1 (5 bases). Trimming cost V 2 bases and J 1 base, with 14 bases left between them. The CDR3 consists of 16 residues. The V gene's germline CDR1 is SNHLY and CDR2 FYNNEI. The CDR3 DNA follows: TGTGCCAGCAGTGAACTGCAGGGTGTAAGGAACACTGAAGCTTTCTTT. Translated, it gives CASSELQGVRNTEAFF.

The gene calls are TRBV6-5 and TRBJ2-5; D gene ambiguous. Germline CDR1 and CDR2: MNHEY and SVGAGI. The CDR3 is made up of 13 amino acids. V was pared by 6 bases and J by 3 bases, with 11 bases between. For the CDR3, the DNA is TGTGCCAGCAGCCCCGGAAGGAAAGAGACCCAGTACTTC. It translates to CASSPGRKETQYF.

The V and J genes are TRBV30 and TRBJ1-6; possible D gene TRBD1, 6 bases. Germline lookup yields CDR1 GTSNPN and CDR2 SVGIG (reference sequence). V was trimmed by 2 bases and J by 10 bases, leaving 15 bases between them. This CDR3 spans 14 amino acids. CDR3 in amino acids: CAWSFAGVASPLHF. CDR3 in DNA: TGTGCCTGGAGTTTTGCAGGGGTAGCGTCACCCCTCCACTTT.

A few counts support this clone. The genes are TRBV18 and TRBJ2-1; possible D gene TRBD2, 6 bases. This CDR3 contains 13 residues. Trimming took 4 bases from V and 2 from J, leaving 6 bases between them. Germline CDR1 reads KGHSH; CDR2 reads LQKENI. The CDR3 DNA reads as TGTGCCAGCTCACTAGCGGCCTACAATGAGCAGTTCTTC. Residues: CASSLAAYNEQFF.

The CDR3, as DNA: TGTGCCAGTAAAGGACAGGGGATCAACGAGCAGTACTTC. This gives the protein CASKGQGINEQYF. This chain links TRBV19 with TRBJ2-7; 9 bases align to TRBD1. The CDR3 covers 13 residues. From germline, CDR1 is LNHDA and CDR2 SQIVND (reference sequence). V lost 7 bases, J lost 5 bases, and 6 bases stayed unmatched.